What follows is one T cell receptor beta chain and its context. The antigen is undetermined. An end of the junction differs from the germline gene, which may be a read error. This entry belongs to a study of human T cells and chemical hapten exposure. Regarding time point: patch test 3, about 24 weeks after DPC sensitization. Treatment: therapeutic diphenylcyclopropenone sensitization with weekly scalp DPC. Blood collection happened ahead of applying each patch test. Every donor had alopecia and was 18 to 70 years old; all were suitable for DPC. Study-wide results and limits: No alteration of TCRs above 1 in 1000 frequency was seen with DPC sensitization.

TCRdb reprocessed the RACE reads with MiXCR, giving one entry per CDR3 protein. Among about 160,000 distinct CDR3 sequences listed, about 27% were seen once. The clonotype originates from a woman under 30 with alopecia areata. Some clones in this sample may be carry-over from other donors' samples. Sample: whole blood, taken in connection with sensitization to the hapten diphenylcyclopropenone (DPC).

The DNA of the CDR3 is TGTGCCAGCAGCCAAGACGGGACTATAGAAGATACGCAGTATTTT. Encoded protein: CASSQDGTIEDTQYF. This chain uses TRBV4-3 with TRBJ2-3; 7 positions match TRBD2. Germline CDR1 and CDR2: LGHNA and YSLEER. The CDR3 contains 15 residues.